This T cell receptor beta chain appears in the sequencing data of a study of blood T cell repertoires in COVID-19. Study-level information: COVID-19 samples collected from the United States, Italy and Spain covered acute and convalescent phases. The analysed material was cDNA or gDNA that came from T cells, B-cell-depleted T cells, or PBMCs.

The germline V gene has CDR1 LNHNV and CDR2 YYDKDF (reference sequence). This CDR3 contains 15 residues. With 5 bases removed from V and 0 bases from J, the gap between germline ends came to 10 bases. TCRdb's table, derived via immunoSEQ multiplex PCR, lists solely in-frame clones and lacks some. The table shows 200,000 to 300,000 clones, with roughly 86% occurring only once. The sample comprised peripheral blood. This clonotype was sampled from a middle-aged man with acute or convalescent COVID-19. V gene TRBV15 combines with J gene TRBJ2-2; D possibly corresponds to TRBD1 (5 bases). Here the CDR3 reads CATSERTTNTGELFF. The DNA of the CDR3 is TGTGCCACCAGCGAGAGGACAACGAACACCGGGGAGCTGTTTTTT.